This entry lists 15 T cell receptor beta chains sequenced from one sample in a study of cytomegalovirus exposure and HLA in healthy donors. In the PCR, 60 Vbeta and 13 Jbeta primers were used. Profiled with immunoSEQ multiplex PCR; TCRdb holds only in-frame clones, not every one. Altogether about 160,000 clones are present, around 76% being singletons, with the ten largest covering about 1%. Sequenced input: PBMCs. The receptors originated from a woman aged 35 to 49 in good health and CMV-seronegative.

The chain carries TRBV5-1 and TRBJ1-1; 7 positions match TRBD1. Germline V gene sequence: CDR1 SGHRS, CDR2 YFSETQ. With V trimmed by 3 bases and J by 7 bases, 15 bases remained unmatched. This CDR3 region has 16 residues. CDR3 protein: CASSSGAGTDVGEAFF. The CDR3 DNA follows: TGCGCCAGCAGCTCAGGGGCCGGGACAGATGTCGGTGAAGCTTTCTTT.

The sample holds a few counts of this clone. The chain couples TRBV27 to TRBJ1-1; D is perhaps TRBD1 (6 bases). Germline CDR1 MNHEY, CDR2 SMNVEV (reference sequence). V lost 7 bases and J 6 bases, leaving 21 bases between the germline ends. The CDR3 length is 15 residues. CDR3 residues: CASKRDPRGTAEAFF. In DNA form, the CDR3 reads TGTGCCAGCAAGCGCGACCCTAGGGGGACGGCTGAAGCTTTCTTT.

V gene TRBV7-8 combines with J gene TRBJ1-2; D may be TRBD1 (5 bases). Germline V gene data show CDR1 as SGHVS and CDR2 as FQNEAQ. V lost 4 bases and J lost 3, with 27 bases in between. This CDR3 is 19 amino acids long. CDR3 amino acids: CASSSSPGSSRDPYYGYTF. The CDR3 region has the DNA TGTGCCAGCAGCTCTTCACCAGGTTCCTCCAGGGATCCCTACTATGGCTACACCTTC.

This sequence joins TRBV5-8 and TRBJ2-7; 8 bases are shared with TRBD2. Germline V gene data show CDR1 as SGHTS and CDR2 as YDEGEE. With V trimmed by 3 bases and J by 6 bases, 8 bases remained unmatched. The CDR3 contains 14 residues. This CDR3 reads CASSSGTSWSEQYF. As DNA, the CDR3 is TGTGCCAGCAGCTCGGGGACTAGTTGGAGCGAGCAGTACTTC. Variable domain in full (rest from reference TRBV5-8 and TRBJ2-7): EAGVTQSPTHLIKTRGQQATLRCSPISGHTSVYWYQQALGLGLQFLLWYDEGEERNRGNFPPRFSGRQFPNYSSELNVNALELEDSALYLCASSSGTSWSEQYFGPGTRLTVT.

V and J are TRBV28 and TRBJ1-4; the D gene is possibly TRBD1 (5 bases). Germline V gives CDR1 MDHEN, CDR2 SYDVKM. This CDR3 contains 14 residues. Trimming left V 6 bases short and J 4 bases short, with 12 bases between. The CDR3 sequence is CASRSTGGNEKLFF. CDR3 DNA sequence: TGTGCCAGCAGGTCGACGGGGGGTAATGAAAAACTGTTTTTT.

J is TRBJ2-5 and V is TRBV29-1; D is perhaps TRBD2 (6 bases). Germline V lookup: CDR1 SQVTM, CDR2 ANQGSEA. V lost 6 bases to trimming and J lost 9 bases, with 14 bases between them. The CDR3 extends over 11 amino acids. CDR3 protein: CSVTGGMAQYF. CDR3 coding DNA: TGCAGCGTCACTGGGGGGATGGCCCAGTACTTC.

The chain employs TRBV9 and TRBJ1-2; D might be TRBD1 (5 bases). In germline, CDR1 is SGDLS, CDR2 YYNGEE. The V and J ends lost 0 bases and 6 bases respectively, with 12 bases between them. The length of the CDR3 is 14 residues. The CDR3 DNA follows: TGTGCCAGCAGCGTAGGGGGCAGGGTCCATGGCTACACCTTC. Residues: CASSVGGRVHGYTF.

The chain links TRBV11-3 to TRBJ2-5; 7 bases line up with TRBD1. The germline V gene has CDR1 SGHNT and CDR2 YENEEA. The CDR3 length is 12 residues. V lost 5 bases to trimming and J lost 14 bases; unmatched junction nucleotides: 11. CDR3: CASSPPDRAVYF. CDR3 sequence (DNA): TGTGCCAGCAGCCCCCCAGACAGGGCGGTTTACTTC.

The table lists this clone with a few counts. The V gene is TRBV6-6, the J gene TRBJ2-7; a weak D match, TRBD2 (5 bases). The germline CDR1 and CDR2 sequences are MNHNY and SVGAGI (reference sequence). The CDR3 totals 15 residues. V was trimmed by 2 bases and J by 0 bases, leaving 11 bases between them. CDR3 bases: TGTGCCAGCAGTTACGCTGGACTCAACTCCTACGAGCAGTACTTC. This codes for CASSYAGLNSYEQYF.

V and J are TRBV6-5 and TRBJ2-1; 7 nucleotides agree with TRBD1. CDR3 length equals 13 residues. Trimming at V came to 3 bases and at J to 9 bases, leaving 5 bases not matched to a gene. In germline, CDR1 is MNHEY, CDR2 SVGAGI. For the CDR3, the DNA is TGTGCCAGCAGTTATTCCAGGGGGAGTGAGCAGTTCTTC. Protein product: CASSYSRGSEQFF.

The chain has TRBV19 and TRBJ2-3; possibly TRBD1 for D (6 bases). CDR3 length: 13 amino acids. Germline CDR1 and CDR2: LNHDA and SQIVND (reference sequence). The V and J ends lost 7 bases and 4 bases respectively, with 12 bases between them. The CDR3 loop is CASTIRGADTQYF. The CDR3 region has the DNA TGTGCCAGTACCATCAGGGGTGCAGATACGCAGTATTTT.

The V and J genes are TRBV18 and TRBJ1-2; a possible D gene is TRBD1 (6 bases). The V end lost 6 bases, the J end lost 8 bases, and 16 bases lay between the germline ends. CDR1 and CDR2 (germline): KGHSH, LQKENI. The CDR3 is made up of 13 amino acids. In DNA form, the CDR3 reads TGTGCCAGCTCCCCGGACACAGGGCACGGCTACACCTTC. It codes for CASSPDTGHGYTF.

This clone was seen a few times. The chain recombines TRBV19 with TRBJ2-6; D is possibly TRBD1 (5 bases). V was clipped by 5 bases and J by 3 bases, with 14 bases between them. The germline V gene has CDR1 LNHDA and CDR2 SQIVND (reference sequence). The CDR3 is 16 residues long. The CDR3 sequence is CASSLEGVYGANVLTF. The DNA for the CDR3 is TGTGCCAGTAGTCTGGAAGGGGTGTATGGGGCCAACGTCCTGACTTTC. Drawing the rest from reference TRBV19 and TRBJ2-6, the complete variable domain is DGGITQSPKYLFRKEGQNVTLSCEQNLNHDAMYWYRQDPGQGLRLIYYSQIVNDFQKGDIAEGYSVSREKKESFPLTVTSAQKNPTAFYLCASSLEGVYGANVLTFGAGSRLTVL.

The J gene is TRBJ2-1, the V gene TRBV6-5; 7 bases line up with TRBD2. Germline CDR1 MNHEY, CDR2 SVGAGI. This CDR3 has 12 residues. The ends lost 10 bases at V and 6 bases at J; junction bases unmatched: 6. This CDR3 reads CATLARRNEQFF. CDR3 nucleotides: TGTGCCACACTAGCGCGGCGCAATGAGCAGTTCTTC.

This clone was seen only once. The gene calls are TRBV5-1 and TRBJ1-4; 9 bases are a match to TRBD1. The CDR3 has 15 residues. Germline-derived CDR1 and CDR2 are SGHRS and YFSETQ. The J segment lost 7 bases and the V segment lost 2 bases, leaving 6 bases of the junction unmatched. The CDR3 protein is CASSFGGQGREKLFF. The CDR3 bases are TGCGCCAGCAGCTTTGGGGGACAGGGTCGTGAAAAACTGTTTTTT.